The rows below give T cell receptor beta chains drawn from one sample of a study of technical replicates of blood from a few donors. Clones were read by immunoSEQ multiplex PCR, and TCRdb kept only the in-frame ones, dropping some. Counted here are approximately 100,000 clones, 90% to 96% occurring once; the ten biggest clones make up 0.23%. The specimen sequenced was T cells isolated from PBMCs. The receptor set was obtained from a human donor in good health. CDR3s leave out the opening cysteine and the closing phenylalanine or tryptophan. The D gene is left open where the match is weak.

V: TRBV2; D: TRBD2; CDR3: ASSPGLAVTYEQY
V: TRBV5-1; D: -; CDR3: ASSPPRSGSGNTIY
V: TRBV14; D: TRBD2; CDR3: ASSQALAGGPRETQY
V: TRBV19; D: TRBD2; CDR3: ASSIYSGSYPYEQY
V: TRBV29-1; D: -; CDR3: SVEVQRNQPQH
V: TRBV29-1; D: -; CDR3: SVGTSSGYNEQF
V: TRBV5-1; D: TRBD1; CDR3: ASSLGQGRETQY
V: TRBV2; D: -; CDR3: ASSLFGGYGYT
V: TRBV6-1; D: -; CDR3: ASSANTPYEQY
V: TRBV10-2; D: TRBD1; CDR3: ASRDPGQQYTGELF
V: TRBV4-1; D: -; CDR3: ASSQVTTGKTGPPYEQY
V: TRBV2; D: -; CDR3: ASCPGLTPSTDTQY
V: TRBV7-8; D: TRBD1; CDR3: ASSFSSGTGDSPLH
V: TRBV19; D: TRBD2; CDR3: ASSISLAGPTEQY
V: TRBV14; D: -; CDR3: ASSQTLWEKLF
V: TRBV7-8; D: -; CDR3: ASSLPGGGGLRNTGELF
V: TRBV15; D: TRBD2; CDR3: ATSVGREYEQY
V: TRBV28; D: TRBD1; CDR3: ASSLGRRGHRGRETQY
V: TRBV6-5; D: -; CDR3: ASGHLNTEAF
V: TRBV27; D: -; CDR3: ASSLSSPTDTQY
V: TRBV2; D: -; CDR3: ASSDSVDLVTAGVETQY
V: TRBV4-1; D: -; CDR3: ASSQQDPPGWDGYT
V: TRBV10-1; D: -; CDR3: ASRNQWQETQY
V: TRBV6-5; D: -; CDR3: ASSYMGTGAKNIQY
V: TRBV18; D: -; CDR3: ASSPPLRPSYNEQF
V: TRBV11-2; D: -; CDR3: ASSARYEQY
V: TRBV19; D: TRBD1; CDR3: ASSMGTGKTYEQY
V: TRBV10-3; D: TRBD1; CDR3: AISLQGYYEQY
V: TRBV18; D: TRBD2; CDR3: ASSPGLAGYNEQF
V: TRBV7-6; D: -; CDR3: ASSTSETLATEAF
V: TRBV7-9; D: TRBD1; CDR3: ASSPGTGGYWKRY
V: TRBV10-1; D: -; CDR3: ASSGYRPRGAIFRNEQY
V: TRBV11-1; D: -; CDR3: ASTPPQDYALDEQF
V: TRBV7-8; D: -; CDR3: ASSWGHGPYNEQF
V: TRBV6-1; D: -; CDR3: ASTDSKVGYEQY
V: TRBV7-9; D: -; CDR3: ASSLKPGRPDEQY
V: TRBV15; D: -; CDR3: ATSREVMRDVRSGANVLT
V: TRBV5-6; D: TRBD1; CDR3: ASSLGQGHYEQY
V: TRBV18; D: -; CDR3: ASSPQGNTIY
V: TRBV30; D: -; CDR3: AWQGFGRWGGYT
V: TRBV18; D: TRBD1; CDR3: ASSPQGQGDLGYGYT
V: TRBV11-2; D: -; CDR3: ASSPRTAVDTQY
V: TRBV19; D: TRBD1; CDR3: ASSTSPGQLPNYGYT
V: TRBV7-3; D: TRBD2; CDR3: ASSLSRGGAGETQY
V: TRBV6-1; D: TRBD1; CDR3: ASNRGQGNTEAF
V: TRBV5-1; D: -; CDR3: ASSLLGYQPQH
V: TRBV5-8; D: -; CDR3: ASSEAGVTNEKLF
V: TRBV7-9; D: -; CDR3: ASSFSEGRGANTEAF
V: TRBV15; D: TRBD1; CDR3: ATSRVGAGQGDEQY
V: TRBV27; D: TRBD1; CDR3: ARITGVGEQY
V: TRBV7-9; D: TRBD1; CDR3: ASSLAQSGGGYT
V: TRBV2; D: -; CDR3: ASSDRGPNEKLF
V: TRBV6-5; D: -; CDR3: ASSYSPRAVYGYT
V: TRBV7-6; D: TRBD2; CDR3: ASSPWKLAGGPETQY
V: TRBV11-2; D: -; CDR3: ASSLDQRRKLF
V: TRBV6-5; D: -; CDR3: ASSYSLVGRTDTQY
V: TRBV4-1; D: TRBD1; CDR3: ASSQRVRGNEKLF
V: TRBV18; D: -; CDR3: ASSENSLDTEAF
V: TRBV20-1; D: -; CDR3: SATLLRERY